The clone carrying this TCR beta chain was picked up many times. TCRdb processed the RT-PCR reads anew with MiXCR; each CDR3 protein has one entry. This table holds more than 600,000 distinct CDR3 sequences, 14% found once. The CDR3 runs to 17 residues. Germline V CDR1 and CDR2: LGHNA, YSLEER. V shed 0 bases and J 5 bases; nucleotides not matched to a gene: 8. This sequence was found in a female donor in good health, serving as a healthy control. The gene calls are TRBV4-3 and TRBJ2-1, with 9 bases identical to TRBD2. Sequenced material: memory CD4+ T cells from blood. The CDR3 nucleotides are TGCGCCAGCAGCCAAGATCAGGCGGGGGGGAACGACAATGAGCAGTTCTTC. It specifies CASSQDQAGGNDNEQFF.